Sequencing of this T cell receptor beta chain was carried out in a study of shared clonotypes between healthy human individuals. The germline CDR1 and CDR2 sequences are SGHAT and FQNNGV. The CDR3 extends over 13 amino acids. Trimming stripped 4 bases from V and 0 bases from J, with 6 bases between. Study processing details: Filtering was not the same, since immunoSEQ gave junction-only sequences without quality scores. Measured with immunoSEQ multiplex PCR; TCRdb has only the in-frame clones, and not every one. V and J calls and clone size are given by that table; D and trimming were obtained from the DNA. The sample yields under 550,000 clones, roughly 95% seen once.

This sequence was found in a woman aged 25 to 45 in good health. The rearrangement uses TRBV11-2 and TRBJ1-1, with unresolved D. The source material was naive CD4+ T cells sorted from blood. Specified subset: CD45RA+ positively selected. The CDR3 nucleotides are TGTGCCAGCAGCTCAATGATGAACACTGAAGCTTTCTTT. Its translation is CASSSMMNTEAFF.